This T cell receptor (beta chain) is drawn from a study of PD-L1 blockade in urothelial cancer. On the study more broadly: Blood was evaluated 3 weeks (second dose) and 6 weeks after therapy began. Study-wide findings and caveats: Pretreatment TCR clonality in blood under the median foretold superior survival.

About this clone: Its antigen is unidentified.

Time point denoted: pretreatment peripheral blood. Patients suffered from locally advanced or metastatic urothelial carcinoma. Every PCR was spiked with synthetic TCR analog templates. The assay was immunoSEQ multiplex PCR, and TCRdb's table has in-frame clones only and misses some. Of over 75,000 clones listed, more than 70% are singletons. The receptor was isolated from a man aged 55-75 years with urothelial cancer. The sample in question was PBMCs, obtained around atezolizumab (anti-PD-L1) treatment.

Here the CDR3 DNA reads TGTGCCAGCAGGCCTTCAGGGGTAACTGAAGCTTTCTTT. Its translation is CASRPSGVTEAFF. The chain combines TRBV11-3 with TRBJ1-1; D possibly corresponds to TRBD1 (6 bases). CDR1 is SGHNT and CDR2 is YENEEA in the germline V gene. Trimming took off 6 bases at V and 5 bases at J, with 13 bases between the two ends. The CDR3 runs 13 residues.